This TCR beta chain derives from a study of blood T cell repertoires in COVID-19. Method: immunoSEQ multiplex PCR; TCRdb's copy keeps in-frame clones and lacks some. The sample records 200,000 or so clones, approximately 90% being singletons. The study counted Cohort 3 donors as recovered given two negative PCRs, clearance, or symptom resolution. This clone was picked up a small number of times. Sequencing input: PBMCs or T cells enriched from blood (not recorded which). This TCR was sampled from a woman younger than 45 who had recovered from COVID-19.

The CDR3 region is CASSEETGASYEQYF. CDR3 in DNA: TGTGCCAGCAGTGAAGAGACAGGGGCCTCCTACGAGCAGTACTTC. V gene TRBV6-1 combines with J gene TRBJ2-7; TRBD1 agrees at 8 bases. CDR3 length equals 15 residues. V lost 1 base and J lost 0; bases outside the gene matches: 2. CDR1 is MNHNS, CDR2 SASEGT, per germline.